The rows below give T cell receptor beta chains drawn from one sample of a study of blood T cell repertoires in COVID-19. Profiling relied on immunoSEQ multiplex PCR, and the TCRdb table lists in-frame clones only, not all of them. The table has around 87,000 clones, 85% to 90% seen once. Sample: peripheral blood. These TCRs come from a human donor with active COVID-19. The donor label of this sample is uncertain. Each CDR3 is given with its conserved first and last residue. Each record gives: V gene, J gene, D gene, CDR3 protein, CDR3 DNA. The D gene is left open where the match is weak.

>TRBV2|TRBJ1-2|-
CASKLTALGGYTF
TGTGCCAGCAAACTGACAGCCCTCGGCGGCTACACCTTC
>TRBV7-8|TRBJ2-3|-
CASRRPSTDTQYF
TGTGCCAGCAGGCGGCCAAGCACAGATACGCAGTATTTT
>TRBV3-1/TRBV3-2|TRBJ2-7|TRBD1
CASSQRTGVRYEQYF
TGTGCCAGCAGCCAAAGAACAGGGGTTCGCTACGAGCAGTACTTC
>TRBV6-1|TRBJ2-7|-
CASSEYWAAYEQYF
TGTGCCAGCAGTGAATATTGGGCAGCCTACGAGCAGTACTTC
>TRBV4-1|TRBJ1-2|-
CASSQVPPPGANYGYTF
TGCGCCAGCAGCCAAGTACCCCCCCCCGGAGCTAACTATGGCTACACCTTC
>TRBV7-9|TRBJ2-5|-
CASNLGGSQETQYF
TGTGCCAGCAACTTAGGAGGGTCCCAAGAGACCCAGTACTTC
>TRBV3-1/TRBV3-2|TRBJ1-1|TRBD1
CAPKQGENTEAFF
TGTGCCCCCAAACAGGGGGAGAACACTGAAGCTTTCTTT
>TRBV7-9|TRBJ1-1|-
CASSRPQGYMNTEAFF
TGTGCCAGCAGCCGACCTCAGGGATACATGAACACTGAAGCTTTCTTT
>TRBV6-5|TRBJ2-7|TRBD1
CASSRTGLYEQYF
TGTGCCAGCAGCCGGACAGGGTTATACGAGCAGTACTTC
>TRBV29-1|TRBJ2-1|TRBD1
CSVPPGTANNEQFF
TGCAGCGTTCCACCCGGGACAGCAAACAATGAGCAGTTCTTC